The rows below give T cell receptor beta chains drawn from one sample of a study of metastatic and nonmetastatic thyroid tumors. TCRdb reprocessed the PCR reads via MiXCR. The data hold 20,000 or so clones, with 25% to 30% observed a single time. The sample taken for sequencing was blood. Receptor source: a female donor with papillary thyroid cancer or a benign thyroid nodule (not recorded which). Some clones in this sample may be carry-over from other donors' samples. The CDR3 runs from the conserved cysteine through the conserved F or W. Each record gives: V gene, J gene, D gene, clone size, CDR3 DNA, CDR3 protein. A D gene is named only where the DNA matches it firmly. Not all rows give a size; the values are once, few, many and, for expanded clones, a class.

TRBV20-1	TRBJ2-7	TRBD1	-	TGCAGTGCTTCCGGGACAGGGGCGACCTCCTACGAGCAGTACTTC	CSASGTGATSYEQYF
TRBV12-5	TRBJ2-1	-	-	TGCGCTAGTGGTTTGTACATGTATGGGGATGAGCAGTTCTTC	CASGLYMYGDEQFF
TRBV28	TRBJ1-6	-	medium-sized	TGTGCCAGCAGCCGACCAGGGCGTTACTATAATTCACCCCTCCACTTT	CASSRPGRYYNSPLHF
TRBV19	TRBJ2-7	TRBD1	many	TGTGCCAGTAGTCCCAGATGGTCCGGGACAGAGACCCACGAGCAGTACTTC	CASSPRWSGTETHEQYF
TRBV6-5	TRBJ2-2	-	few	TGTGCCATCATTTACGAAGTTTACACCGGGGAGCTGTTTTTT	CAIIYEVYTGELFF
TRBV20-1	TRBJ2-7	-	medium-sized	TGCAGTGCTAGAGACCCACAATTGGATTACGAGCAGTACTTC	CSARDPQLDYEQYF
TRBV20-1	TRBJ2-1	TRBD2	-	TGCAGTGCTAGAGATACTAGCGGGAGAGGGGATGAGCAGTTCTTC	CSARDTSGRGDEQFF
TRBV18	TRBJ2-1	TRBD1	-	TGTGCCAGCTCACCGGGCTCCCAGGGGGCCTACAATGAGCAGTTCTTC	CASSPGSQGAYNEQFF
TRBV4-1	TRBJ1-1	-	many	TGCGCCAGCAGCCGCGGGGGTGGAGACACTGAAGCTTTCTTT	CASSRGGGDTEAFF
TRBV5-8	TRBJ2-1	-	-	TGTGCCAGCAGCTTGTTTTCCTACAATGAGCAGTTCTTC	CASSLFSYNEQFF
TRBV20-1	TRBJ2-2	-	-	TGCAGTTCAACCCCCTGGACAGCTAACACCGGGGAGCTGTTTTTT	CSSTPWTANTGELFF
TRBV5-1	TRBJ2-3	-	-	TGCGCCAGCAGCTTGGGCGAGTTCACAGATACGCAGTATTTT	CASSLGEFTDTQYF
TRBV25-1	TRBJ2-7	-	few	TGTGCCAGCAGTACCCACGGGGCAGCCTACGAGCAGTACTTC	CASSTHGAAYEQYF
TRBV3-1	TRBJ1-5	-	many	TGTGCCAGCAGCCAAGAGCCAGGGAATCAGCCCCAGCATTTT	CASSQEPGNQPQHF
TRBV28	TRBJ1-1	TRBD1	-	TGTGCCAGCAGTCCTGGGGACAGGGGCATGAACACTGAAGCTTTCTTT	CASSPGDRGMNTEAFF
TRBV25-1	TRBJ2-2	TRBD2	-	TGTGCCAGTAGACGGGCTAGCGGGATCACCGGGGAGCTGTTTTTT	CASRRASGITGELFF
TRBV11-3	TRBJ2-7	TRBD1	-	TGTGTCAGCATCTCAGCCGGGACAGCCGCCTGGCAGCAGTACTTC	CVSISAGTAAWQQYF
TRBV28	TRBJ2-3	TRBD1	few	TGTGTCAGCAGTTTATACAGGGGGCAAGATACGCAGTATTTT	CVSSLYRGQDTQYF
TRBV27	TRBJ1-1	-	medium-sized	TGTGCCAGCAGCGGGGTGTCTCCCGGGAACACTGAAGCTTTCTTT	CASSGVSPGNTEAFF
TRBV5-4	TRBJ2-2	-	many	TGTGCCAGCAGCTTGGGGGGGAGCAGGGACGGGGAGCTGTTTTTT	CASSLGGSRDGELFF
TRBV5-5	TRBJ2-5	-	-	TGTGCCATCAGCCCGGTGTGGGGAAGGGAGACCCAGTACTTC	CAISPVWGRETQYF
TRBV5-6	TRBJ1-1	-	many	TGTGCCAGCAGCTTTCGTGAAGGGGGCACTGAAGCTTTCTTT	CASSFREGGTEAFF
TRBV19	TRBJ2-7	-	few	TGTGCCAGCAGTATGACAGGTAACGAGCAGTACTTC	CASSMTGNEQYF
TRBV6-1	TRBJ2-1	TRBD2	medium-sized	TGTGCCAGCAGTGACCCCTTTTTGGGGAGCGGGGGGTTCTTC	CASSDPFLGSGGFF
TRBV29-1	TRBJ1-1	TRBD1	many	TGCAGCGTTGGTGGGGACAGGGTGGAGGCTTTCTTT	CSVGGDRVEAFF
TRBV12-3/TRBV12-4	TRBJ1-1	-	few	TGTGCCAGCATTCACAGGGTGCGAGCTTTCTTT	CASIHRVRAFF
TRBV20-1	TRBJ2-3	TRBD1	few	TGCAGTGCTGGGACAGTAAGAGCAGATACGCAGTATTTT	CSAGTVRADTQYF
TRBV12-3/TRBV12-4	TRBJ1-4	TRBD1	few	TGTGCCAGCAGCCCGGGACAGGGGGCCCGTAATGAAAAACTGTTTTTT	CASSPGQGARNEKLFF
TRBV14	TRBJ2-1	-	many	TGTGCCAGCAGCCAAAGGCAACGGGACTCCCCGCACAATGAGCAGTTCTTC	CASSQRQRDSPHNEQFF
TRBV11-2	TRBJ2-5	TRBD2	many	TGTGCCAGCAGCTCACTAGCGGGAGGTAGAGAGACCCAGTACTTC	CASSSLAGGRETQYF
TRBV19	TRBJ2-2	TRBD1	few	TGTGCCAGTAGTGACAGGGGTGTCACCGGGGAGCTGTTTTTT	CASSDRGVTGELFF
TRBV12-3/TRBV12-4	TRBJ1-4	-	few	TGTGCCAGCAGTTTAGCGGGGCCTAAAGGTGAAAAACTGTTTTTT	CASSLAGPKGEKLFF
TRBV20-1	TRBJ2-5	-	-	TGCAGTGCTAGGGACAGCGGGAACCTAGGGGAGACCCAGTACTTC	CSARDSGNLGETQYF
TRBV20-1	TRBJ2-7	-	-	TGCAGTGCTAGAGATCCCTACGAGCAGTACTTC	CSARDPYEQYF
TRBV11-2	TRBJ2-1	-	-	TGTGCCAGCAGCCCGCGGGGCGACCGCTCCTACAATGAGCAGTTCTTC	CASSPRGDRSYNEQFF
TRBV20-1	TRBJ2-7	TRBD2	many	TGCAGTGCTAGATTAGTCGGGCTAGCGGGAGGGTCCTCCTACGAGCAGTACTTC	CSARLVGLAGGSSYEQYF
TRBV20-1	TRBJ2-2	-	many	TGCAGTGCTAGCGGGAGCACCGGGGAGCTGTTTTTT	CSASGSTGELFF
TRBV20-1	TRBJ2-7	TRBD2	-	TGCAGTGCTGACATGACTAGCGGGAGCGAGCAGTACTTC	CSADMTSGSEQYF
TRBV27	TRBJ1-5	-	few	TGTGCCAGCATTCTCGCCCACGGGACTAATCAGCCCCAGCATTTT	CASILAHGTNQPQHF
TRBV27	TRBJ2-5	TRBD1	many	TGTGCCAGCAGTTCCCGGACAGGGGCCTTCAGGACCCAGTACTTC	CASSSRTGAFRTQYF